This TCR beta chain was sequenced in a study of PD-1 blockade in classical Hodgkin lymphoma (TCRdb year 2020). About the full investigation: To define a peripheral blood immune signature of response to PD-1 blockade in classical Hodgkin lymphoma, the study combined TCR beta sequencing with CyTOF.

The Qiagen DNeasy kit was used to extract genomic DNA from unsorted PBMCs and from the negatively selected CD4+ and CD8+ fractions. Amplification of TCR beta CDR3 regions was done by immunoSEQ multiplex PCR with primers that anneal to V and J segments. A synthetic immune receptor repertoire was used to minimize amplification bias, and remaining bias was computationally removed after sequencing. The authors processed their data as follows. Custom Python scripts were used to quantify repertoire diversity as the Shannon entropy index. Unsorted, CD4+ and CD8+ repertoires were analyzed separately, except in combined analyses where CD4+ and CD8+ sequences were merged in silico. TCRdb obtained this table from immuneACCESS and retained in-frame rearrangements with V and J assigned. These tables miss some clones; where compared with another copy, unresolved V genes account for less than half of the shortfall, and the remainder is unexplained. V, J and clone size reflect that table, while D and trimming were determined from the DNA. For this sample there are around 32,000 clones; about 85% appear just once. Approximately 1.2% of the sample goes to the ten largest clones.

Taken with the paper, the label for time point translates to: newly diagnosed, previously untreated cHL patient sample. A Miltenyi CD4+ T cell isolation kit was used for magnetic negative selection to purify CD4+ T cells from thawed PBMCs. As a comparison group for the relapsed/refractory trial patients, PBMCs were sequenced from patients with newly diagnosed, previously untreated classical Hodgkin lymphoma. Peripheral blood was collected in 8 mL Vacutainer Cell Preparation Tubes, from which PBMCs were isolated by centrifugation and then cryopreserved. Purified CD4+ and CD8+ fractions were prepared only for cases in which an additional PBMC sample was available. Magnetically labelled cells were depleted on LS columns in a quadroMACS separator, and the flow-through was collected as the purified fraction. Overall study results and their limits: Newly diagnosed patients were reported to have lower baseline TCR diversity than healthy donors, and relapsed/refractory patients were reported to have lower baseline TCR diversity still. The study covered only a single clinical trial cohort, and the causes of the repertoire differences, possibly disease activity or prior therapy, were still not defined.

CDR1 and CDR2 are read off the germline V gene as MNHNS and SASEGT. V gives up 8 bases and J gives up 1 base, and the segment between their germline ends measures 11 bases. From the cysteine up to the phenylalanine, the CDR3 has a length of 13 residues. The retained sequence is limited to the CDR3, 39 bases, with the frame set at the first base. Notes on this clone: This receptor's antigen is unknown. There are no base qualities to consult, and no much larger clone falls within one base.

The V gene is TRBV6-1 and the J gene is TRBJ1-1; TRBD1 is a possible D gene, resting on 5 matching bases. The sequence derives from a human donor with classical Hodgkin lymphoma. Sequencing input: CD4+ T cells from blood. The nucleotide sequence is TGTGCCAGCTCCGCGGGGGGGAACACTGAAGCTTTCTTT. Protein translation: CASSAGGNTEAFF.